These 26 T cell receptor beta chains were sequenced from one sample in a study of T cell responses to AZD1222 COVID-19 vaccine. Assay used: immunoSEQ multiplex PCR; TCRdb lists only in-frame clones, some missing. The sample yields around 200,000 clones, 85% to 90% seen once. The source material was peripheral blood, sampled on day 0 of AZD1222 vaccination. These TCRs come from an adult in good health.

The chain recombines TRBV4-1 with TRBJ2-4; possible D gene TRBD2, 6 bases. CDR1 is MGHRA, CDR2 YSYEKL, per germline. The CDR3 is made up of 17 amino acids. Deletions cut 2 bases from V and 10 bases from J, with 24 bases between. The DNA for the CDR3 is TGCGCCAGCAGCCAAATTAGCGGATCCGTTGGACGGATTATTCAGTACTTC. It yields the protein CASSQISGSVGRIIQYF.

The chain joins TRBV6-5 to TRBJ1-2, with 8 bases that match TRBD1. CDR3 size: 14 residues. Germline V gene lookup returns CDR1 MNHEY and CDR2 SVGAGI. The V segment lost 6 bases and the J segment 8 bases; nucleotides outside the gene matches: 11. DNA of the CDR3: TGTGCCAGCAGCGCGACAGGGGTTTTTTGGGGCTACACCTTC. Translated, it gives CASSATGVFWGYTF.

This clone was picked up one time. This sequence joins TRBV5-1 and TRBJ1-2; no clear D. Germline CDR1 is SGHRS and CDR2 is YFSETQ. The CDR3 contains 15 residues. V lost 0 bases, J lost 3 bases, and 12 bases lay in between. The CDR3 sequence: CASSLGPANDYGYTF. The DNA of the CDR3 is TGCGCCAGCAGCTTGGGGCCGGCAAACGACTATGGCTACACCTTC.

The CDR3 DNA is TGTGCCAGCAGTTTGACGCCCGCCCGCGGAGAGCAAGAGACCCAGTACTTC. Residues: CASSLTPARGEQETQYF. The V and J genes are TRBV28 and TRBJ2-5; D unclear. V was clipped by 3 bases and J by 2 bases, with 19 bases between them. The CDR3 has 17 amino acids. Germline CDR1 and CDR2: MDHEN and SYDVKM.

This clone has only one observation. The rearrangement links TRBV28 to TRBJ1-5, with a tentative D call TRBD1 (6 bases). The CDR3 loop spans 16 amino acids. The V and J ends lost 5 bases and 4 bases respectively, with 18 bases between them. Germline CDR1 is MDHEN and CDR2 is SYDVKM. This CDR3 is CASSAHTGSGNQPQHF. The CDR3 region has the DNA TGTGCCAGCAGTGCCCATACAGGGTCGGGTAATCAGCCCCAGCATTTT.

The chain uses TRBV27 and TRBJ1-2; D unresolved. The CDR3 runs 15 residues. Germline CDR1 reads MNHEY; CDR2 reads SMNVEV (reference sequence). The V and J ends lost 2 bases and 3 bases respectively, with 13 bases between them. The CDR3 spells CASSLIGSSHYGYTF. DNA for the CDR3: TGTGCCAGCAGTTTAATCGGATCGAGCCACTATGGCTACACCTTC.

The rearrangement uses TRBV29-1 and TRBJ1-1, with unresolved D. Germline V CDR1 and CDR2: SQVTM, ANQGSEA. This CDR3 is built from 13 residues. The V and J ends lost 5 bases and 1 base respectively, with 11 bases between them. CDR3 sequence reads: CSVSRGQNTEAFF. Written as DNA, the CDR3 is TGCAGCGTTAGTAGAGGTCAGAACACTGAAGCTTTCTTT.

J is TRBJ1-2 and V is TRBV9, with D maybe TRBD1 (5 bases). V was trimmed by 2 bases and J by 4 bases, leaving 12 bases between them. CDR3 length: 14 residues. CDR1 and CDR2 (germline): SGDLS, YYNGEE. This CDR3 is CASSVAGSAYGYTF. The CDR3 region has the DNA TGTGCCAGCAGCGTCGCAGGGAGCGCCTATGGCTACACCTTC.

The genes are TRBV24-1 and TRBJ1-2; TRBD1 matches at 7 bases. This CDR3 spans 12 amino acids. Germline V gene sequence: CDR1 KGHDR, CDR2 SFDVKD. V lost 10 bases and J lost 2; bases outside the gene matches: 3. The CDR3 spells CATRDSNYGYTF. The CDR3 coding sequence is TGTGCCACACGGGACAGCAACTATGGCTACACCTTC.

The V and J genes are TRBV7-9 and TRBJ2-6; D gene ambiguous. The CDR3 is 19 amino acids. Germline values: CDR1 SEHNR, CDR2 FQNEAQ (reference sequence). V was pared by 2 bases and J by 2 bases, with 19 bases between. CDR3 protein: CASSLFLGKIGTGANVLTF. The CDR3 DNA reads as TGTGCCAGCAGCTTATTTCTAGGGAAAATTGGAACTGGGGCCAACGTCCTGACTTTC. The full variable domain, in which reference TRBV7-9 and TRBJ2-6 provide the parts outside the CDR3, is DTGVSQNPRHKITKRGQNVTFRCDPISEHNRLYWYRQTLGQGPEFLTYFQNEAQLEKSRLLSDRFSAERPKGSFSTLEIQRTEQGDSAMYLCASSLFLGKIGTGANVLTFGAGSRLTVL.

The chain couples TRBV6-5 to TRBJ1-1; tentatively, D is TRBD1 (5 bases). V lost 6 bases and J lost 5, with 19 bases in between. The germline V gene encodes CDR1 MNHEY and CDR2 SVGAGI. This CDR3 has 15 amino acids. DNA for the CDR3: TGTGCCAGCAGCCCAGGGTCCGGGTATGGGACTGAAGCTTTCTTT. Protein: CASSPGSGYGTEAFF.

The rearrangement uses TRBV7-8 and TRBJ2-3; D unresolved. The germline gives CDR1 SGHVS, CDR2 FQNEAQ. V lost 5 bases and J 0 bases, leaving 15 bases between the germline ends. The CDR3 runs 16 residues. CDR3: CASSRESGLSTDTQYF. CDR3 DNA sequence: TGTGCCAGCAGCCGAGAGTCCGGGCTTAGCACAGATACGCAGTATTTT.

V gene TRBV18 combines with J gene TRBJ2-3, with 9 positions matching TRBD2. Germline CDR1 is KGHSH and CDR2 is LQKENI. The CDR3 consists of 17 residues. Trimming took 3 bases from V and 3 from J; bases not matched to a gene: 10. This chain's CDR3 is CASSPAGGMSVTDTQYF. The CDR3 DNA sequence: TGTGCCAGCTCACCCGCGGGGGGGATGTCGGTTACAGATACGCAGTATTTT. Combining the CDR3 with reference TRBV18 and TRBJ2-3 gives the whole variable domain NAGVMQNPRHLVRRRGQEARLRCSPMKGHSHVYWYRQLPEEGLKFMVYLQKENIIDESGMPKERFSAEFPKEGPSILRIQQVVRGDSAAYFCASSPAGGMSVTDTQYFGPGTRLTVL.

J is TRBJ1-2 and V is TRBV5-6; D is uncertain. The length of the CDR3 is 11 residues. The ends were cut back, 4 bases at V and 8 bases at J, with 9 bases in the middle. Per germline, CDR1 SGHDT and CDR2 YYEEEE. The DNA of the CDR3 is TGTGCCAGCAGCCTAGAGGGCGGCTACACCTTC. Amino acid sequence: CASSLEGGYTF. Using reference TRBV5-6 and TRBJ1-2 for the parts outside the CDR3, the full variable domain is DAGVTQSPTHLIKTRGQQVTLRCSPKSGHDTVSWYQQALGQGPQFIFQYYEEEERQRGNFPDRFSGHQFPNYSSELNVNALLLGDSALYLCASSLEGGYTFGSGTRLTVV.

This clone was found once. J is TRBJ1-1 and V is TRBV9, with D unresolved. The V gene's germline CDR1 is SGDLS and CDR2 YYNGEE. The ends were cut back, 7 bases at V and 8 bases at J, with 18 bases in the middle. The CDR3 consists of 13 residues. DNA for the CDR3: TGTGCCAGCTTCCCTTCCCTCTATAAGGAAGCTTTCTTT. It encodes CASFPSLYKEAFF.

J is TRBJ2-7 and V is TRBV4-1, with TRBD1 identical over 10 bases. Per germline, CDR1 MGHRA and CDR2 YSYEKL. The CDR3 is 15 residues long. Trimming cost V 5 bases and J 4 bases; bases outside gene matches: 8. The CDR3 reads CASSSWTGGDYEQYF. The CDR3 DNA sequence: TGCGCCAGCAGCTCTTGGACAGGGGGAGATTACGAGCAGTACTTC.

The chain employs TRBV5-6 and TRBJ1-1, with TRBD1 matching over 8 bases. Germline trimming cut 5 bases from V and 1 base from J; bases unmatched to any gene: 7. Germline loops: CDR1 SGHDT, CDR2 YYEEEE. The CDR3 length is 15 residues. CDR3 sequence: CASRFRGLRNTEAFF. In nucleotides, the CDR3 is TGTGCCAGCAGATTCAGGGGGCTACGGAACACTGAAGCTTTCTTT.

The rearrangement links TRBV7-3 to TRBJ2-3; 7 nucleotides match TRBD1. CDR3 length equals 16 residues. Germline V gene lookup returns CDR1 SGHTA and CDR2 FQGTGA. Trimming at V came to 4 bases and at J to 4 bases, leaving 11 bases not matched to a gene. The CDR3 reads CASSSETGRGADTQYF. The DNA of the CDR3 is TGTGCCAGCAGCTCGGAGACAGGGAGAGGGGCAGATACGCAGTATTTT.

The chain employs TRBV19 and TRBJ2-2, with D possibly matching TRBD1 (5 bases). V was clipped by 3 bases and J by 3 bases, with 14 bases between them. Germline V gene data show CDR1 as LNHDA and CDR2 as SQIVND (reference sequence). The CDR3 extends over 16 amino acids. The CDR3 region is CASSIRRVRDTGELFF. CDR3 DNA: TGTGCCAGTAGTATCAGAAGAGTCAGGGACACCGGGGAGCTGTTTTTT.

The chain carries TRBV7-9 and TRBJ2-7; 8 bases line up with TRBD1. The CDR3 sequence is 13 residues long. V dropped 4 bases and J dropped 6; count of bases not matched to a gene: 5. Germline V lookup: CDR1 SEHNR, CDR2 FQNEAQ (reference sequence). CDR3 coding DNA: TGTGCCAGCAGCTGGACAGGGTTAGGCGAGCAGTACTTC. Residues: CASSWTGLGEQYF.

The CDR3 sequence: CASSSGGTSSTDTQYF. The CDR3 DNA reads TGTGCCAGCAGCAGCGGGGGGACGTCTAGCACAGATACGCAGTATTTT. The chain employs TRBV5-4 and TRBJ2-3, with 9 positions matching TRBD2. CDR3 length equals 16 residues. J gave up 0 bases and V 4 bases, and 6 bases lay outside the gene matches. The germline V gene encodes CDR1 SGHNT and CDR2 YYREEE (reference sequence).

This chain connects TRBV18 to TRBJ1-5; D call uncertain. Germline values: CDR1 KGHSH, CDR2 LQKENI. This CDR3 spans 15 amino acids. Trimming removed 4 bases from V and 6 bases from J, with 16 bases in between. The CDR3 reads CASSLNSAVIQPQHF. CDR3 DNA: TGTGCCAGCTCACTAAACTCGGCAGTCATTCAGCCCCAGCATTTT.

This sequence joins TRBV7-9 and TRBJ1-6; a possible D gene is TRBD1 (5 bases). Germline V lookup: CDR1 SEHNR, CDR2 FQNEAQ (reference sequence). Deletions cut 1 base from V and 6 bases from J, with 10 bases between. The CDR3 runs 15 residues. The CDR3 DNA reads TGTGCCAGCAGCTTAGAGGAGGGGTCTAATTCACCCCTCCACTTT. Translated: CASSLEEGSNSPLHF.

The chain has TRBV7-9 and TRBJ2-1, with D hard to call. V shed 1 base and J shed 4 bases, with 8 bases lying between them. The CDR3 length is 14 residues. Germline assignment: CDR1 SEHNR and CDR2 FQNEAQ (reference sequence). The CDR3 protein is CASSLGPLYNEQFF. CDR3 nucleotide sequence: TGTGCCAGCAGCTTAGGCCCCCTATACAATGAGCAGTTCTTC.

In the case of this clone: The junction does not match germline at one end; this may be a read error. The genes are TRBV14 and TRBJ1-1; D gene unclear. Germline V gene data show CDR1 as SGHDN and CDR2 as FVKESK. This CDR3 is 12 amino acids long. As DNA, the CDR3 is TGTGCCAGCAGCCTGGCGTGGACTGAGGCTTTCTTT. Amino acids: CASSLAWTEAFF.

The chain links TRBV18 to TRBJ1-5; a possible D gene is TRBD1 (6 bases). V was cut by 6 bases and J by 3 bases, with 15 bases left in between. The CDR3 spans 15 residues. Germline CDR1 KGHSH, CDR2 LQKENI. In DNA form, the CDR3 reads TGTGCCAGCTCCCCGACAGGAGATAACAATCAGCCCCAGCATTTT. It translates to CASSPTGDNNQPQHF.